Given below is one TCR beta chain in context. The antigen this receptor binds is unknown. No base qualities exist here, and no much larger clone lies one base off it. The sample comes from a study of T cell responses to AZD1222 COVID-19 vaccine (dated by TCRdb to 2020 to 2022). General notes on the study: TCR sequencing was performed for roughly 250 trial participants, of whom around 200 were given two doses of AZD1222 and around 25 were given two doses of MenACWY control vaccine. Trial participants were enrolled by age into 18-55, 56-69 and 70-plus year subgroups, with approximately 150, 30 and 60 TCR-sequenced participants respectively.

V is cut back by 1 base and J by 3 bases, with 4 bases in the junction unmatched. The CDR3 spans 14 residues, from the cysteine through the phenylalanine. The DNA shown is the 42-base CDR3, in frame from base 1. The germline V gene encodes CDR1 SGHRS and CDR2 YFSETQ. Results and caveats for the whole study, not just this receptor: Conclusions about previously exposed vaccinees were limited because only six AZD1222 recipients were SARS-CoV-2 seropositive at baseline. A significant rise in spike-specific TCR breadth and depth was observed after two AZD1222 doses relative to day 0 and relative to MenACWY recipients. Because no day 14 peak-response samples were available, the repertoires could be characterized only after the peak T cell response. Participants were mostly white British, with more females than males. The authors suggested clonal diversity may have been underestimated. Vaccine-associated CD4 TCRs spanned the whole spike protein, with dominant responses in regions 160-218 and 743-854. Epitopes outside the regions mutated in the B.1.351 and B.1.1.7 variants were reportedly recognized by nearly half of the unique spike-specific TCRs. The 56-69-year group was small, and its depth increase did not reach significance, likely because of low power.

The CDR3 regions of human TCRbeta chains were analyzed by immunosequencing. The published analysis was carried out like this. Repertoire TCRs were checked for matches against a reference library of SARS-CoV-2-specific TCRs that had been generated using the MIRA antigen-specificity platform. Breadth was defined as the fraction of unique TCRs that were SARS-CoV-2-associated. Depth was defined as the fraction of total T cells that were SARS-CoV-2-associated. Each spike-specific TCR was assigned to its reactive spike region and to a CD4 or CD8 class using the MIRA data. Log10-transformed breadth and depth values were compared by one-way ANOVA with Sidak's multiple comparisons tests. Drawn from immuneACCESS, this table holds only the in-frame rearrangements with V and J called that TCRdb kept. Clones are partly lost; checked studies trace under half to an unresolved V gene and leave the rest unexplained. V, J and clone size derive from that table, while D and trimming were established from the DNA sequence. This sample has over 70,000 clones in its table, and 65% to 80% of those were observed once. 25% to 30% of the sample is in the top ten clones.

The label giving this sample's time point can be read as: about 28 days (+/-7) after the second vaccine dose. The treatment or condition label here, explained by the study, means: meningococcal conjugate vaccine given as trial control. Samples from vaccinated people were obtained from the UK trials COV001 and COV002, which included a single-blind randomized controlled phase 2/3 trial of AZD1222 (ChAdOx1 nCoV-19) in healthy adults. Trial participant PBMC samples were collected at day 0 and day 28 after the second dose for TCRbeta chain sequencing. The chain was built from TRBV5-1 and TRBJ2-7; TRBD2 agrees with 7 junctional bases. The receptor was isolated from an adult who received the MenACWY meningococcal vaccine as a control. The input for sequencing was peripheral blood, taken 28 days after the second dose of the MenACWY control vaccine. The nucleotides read TGCGCCAGCAGCTTGTCTAGCGGCTTCTACGAGCAGTACTTC. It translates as CASSLSSGFYEQYF.